The entry that follows covers one TCR beta chain sequence. These data belong to a study of technical replicates of blood from several donors. Repertoires were generated with immunoSEQ multiplex PCR, while TCRdb's copy carries only in-frame clones and drops some. The data hold under 15,000 clones, with under 85% observed a single time. CDR3 size: 16 residues. Looked up from germline, CDR1 is SGHRS and CDR2 is YFSETQ. V shed 0 bases and J 4 bases; nucleotides not matched to a gene: 2. The receptor's source is a human donor in good health. The V gene is TRBV5-1, the J gene TRBJ2-3, with TRBD2 matching over 13 bases. The sequenced material came from PBMCs. In nucleotides, the CDR3 is TGCGCCAGCAGCTTGGGACTAGCGGGAGGCGCAGATACGCAGTATTTT. Encoded protein: CASSLGLAGGADTQYF.